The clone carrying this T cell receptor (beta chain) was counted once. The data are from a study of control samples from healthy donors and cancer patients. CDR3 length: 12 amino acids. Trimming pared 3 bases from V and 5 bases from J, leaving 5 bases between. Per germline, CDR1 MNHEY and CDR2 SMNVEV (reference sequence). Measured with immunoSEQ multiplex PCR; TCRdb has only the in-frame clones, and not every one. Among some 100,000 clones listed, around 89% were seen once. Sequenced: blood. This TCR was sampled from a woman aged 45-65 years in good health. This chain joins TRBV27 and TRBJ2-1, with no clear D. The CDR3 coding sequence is TGTGCCAGCAGTTTTAAGGACAATGAGCAGTTCTTC. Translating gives CASSFKDNEQFF.